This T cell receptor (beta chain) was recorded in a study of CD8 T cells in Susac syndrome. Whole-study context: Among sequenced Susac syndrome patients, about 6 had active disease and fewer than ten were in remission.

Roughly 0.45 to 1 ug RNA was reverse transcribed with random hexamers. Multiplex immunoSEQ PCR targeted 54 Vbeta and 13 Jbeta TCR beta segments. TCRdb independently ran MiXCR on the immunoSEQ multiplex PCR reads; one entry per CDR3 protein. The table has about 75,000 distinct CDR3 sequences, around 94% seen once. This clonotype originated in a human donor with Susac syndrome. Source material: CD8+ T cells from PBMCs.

CDR3 sequence reads: CSVLIYNEQFF. The CDR3, as DNA: TGCAGCGTTCTAATTTACAATGAGCAGTTCTTC. The V call is TRBV29-1, the J call TRBJ2-1, with no clear D. The CDR3 covers 11 residues. V was pared by 5 bases and J by 4 bases, with 6 bases between. Germline CDR1 and CDR2: SQVTM and ANQGSEA.